This T cell receptor (beta chain) was captured by sequencing in a study of blood T cell repertoires in COVID-19. In the study overall: The United States, Italy and Spain were the sources of the acute and convalescent COVID-19 samples. The cDNA or gDNA used as material had been derived from T cells, B-cell-depleted T cells, or PBMCs.

Original data processing: Amplifying reference gene primers gave estimates of nucleated cell counts. Only in-frame clones appear in the TCRdb table, and some are missing; sequencing was by immunoSEQ multiplex PCR. V and J calls and clone size are copied from that table; D and trimming were computed from the DNA. Of about 330,000 clones listed, approximately 85% were seen once; the top ten hold around 1.7%. This CDR3 is 12 amino acids long. The germline CDR1 and CDR2 sequences are MNHEY and SMNVEV (reference sequence). V was cut by 10 bases and J by 7 bases, with 14 bases left in between. The chain joins TRBV27 to TRBJ2-1, with TRBD2 as a possible D gene (5 bases). The receptor comes from a woman between 50 and 59 years old with acute or convalescent COVID-19. The sample consisted of peripheral blood. CDR3 nucleotides: TGTGCCATCTCGAAATCGGGAAATGAGCAGTTCTTC. Protein product: CAISKSGNEQFF.